The rows below give T cell receptor beta chains drawn from one sample of a study of blood T cell repertoires in COVID-19. Some clones are missing from TCRdb's copy, which holds only in-frame ones; the method was immunoSEQ multiplex PCR. The sample has 250,000 or so clones; 65% to 85% are singletons. Material: peripheral blood. The receptors shown here come from a human donor in a cohort sampled during active COVID-19. The CDR3 runs from the conserved cysteine through the conserved F or W. The D gene is left open where the match is weak. Size tells how often a clone was seen (once, few, many) or the class of an expanded clone, and some rows leave it out.

v_call	j_call	clone_size	cdr3_length	d_call	cdr3_nt	cdr3_aa
TRBV3-1/TRBV3-2	TRBJ1-3	NA	15	NA	TGTGCCAGCAGCCAAGAGATAGGGGCTGGAAACACCATATATTTT	CASSQEIGAGNTIYF
TRBV5-1	TRBJ2-7	NA	15	NA	TGCGCCAGCAGCTTGGCCCAGGCCCGCTCCTACGAGCAGTACTTC	CASSLAQARSYEQYF
TRBV10-2	TRBJ2-2	NA	16	TRBD2	TGCGCCAGCAGTGCCACCGGGACTAGAGTCCCCGGGGAGCTGTTTTTT	CASSATGTRVPGELFF
TRBV7-9	TRBJ2-3	NA	15	NA	TGTGCCAGCAGCTCCCCGGAGCGGGGCACAGATACGCAGTATTTT	CASSSPERGTDTQYF
TRBV27	TRBJ2-7	NA	11	NA	TGTGCCAGCCACGGACAGCCTACGGAGTACTTC	CASHGQPTEYF
TRBV6-5	TRBJ2-3	NA	12	NA	TGTGCCAGCAGTTACGGGAGAGATACGCAGTATTTT	CASSYGRDTQYF
TRBV9	TRBJ1-3	NA	16	NA	TGTGCCAGCAGCGTAGGTCAGGGATCCGCTGGAAACACCATATATTTT	CASSVGQGSAGNTIYF
TRBV18	TRBJ2-1	NA	15	NA	TGTGCCAGCTCACCACAAGAACAGTTCTACAATGAGCAGTTCTTC	CASSPQEQFYNEQFF
TRBV3-1/TRBV3-2	TRBJ2-2	NA	17	TRBD2	TGTGCCAGCAGCCAAGGCGCCCTAGCGGGCAACACCGGGGAGCTGTTTTTT	CASSQGALAGNTGELFF
TRBV24-1	TRBJ2-2	NA	17	TRBD1	TGTGCCACCAGTGATCCCGGGACAGGGACGGATCCCGGGGAGCTGTTTTTT	CATSDPGTGTDPGELFF
TRBV6-7	TRBJ2-7	NA	16	NA	TGTGCCAGCAGTCGGAGGGGACTCCGGGGAGGCTACGAGCAGTACTTC	CASSRRGLRGGYEQYF
TRBV14	TRBJ2-7	NA	14	TRBD1	TGTGCCAGCAGCCTAGGGACAGGGGTGTACGAGCAGTACTTC	CASSLGTGVYEQYF
TRBV6-6	TRBJ1-3	few	15	NA	TGTGCCAGCAGGGGGAGACAAGCCTCTGGAAACACCATATATTTT	CASRGRQASGNTIYF
TRBV12-3/TRBV12-4	TRBJ1-1	NA	13	TRBD1	TGTGCCAGCAGTGTAACAGGGGGTTCTGAAGCTTTCTTT	CASSVTGGSEAFF